The clone carrying this TCR beta chain was detected a few times. Its antigen remains unknown. The CDR3 contains 14 residues. V lost 6 bases, J lost 8 bases, and 8 bases stayed unmatched. Per germline, CDR1 MNHEY and CDR2 SVGAGI. A single record per CDR3 protein comes from TCRdb applying MiXCR to the reads. Seen here are approximately 600,000 distinct CDR3 sequences, around two fifths observed once, and the top ten hold 48%. The sample belongs to a study of T cell repertoires in cytomegalovirus infection. Study context: Shared public TCR beta signatures pointed to both CMV infection and a matching HLA type. Points from the study as a whole: The study found HLA-C-restricted CMV-specific TCR beta clonotypes dominating the ex vivo response.

The sequences come from cultured PBMCs, collected from culture after CMV antigen stimulation. The sequence came from a human donor in good health (CMV status not recorded). Some clones in this sample may be carry-over from other donors' samples. The chain joins TRBV6-5 to TRBJ2-4; 9 bases match TRBD2. The chain's CDR3 is CASRGAGGGDIQYF. The DNA of the CDR3 is TGTGCCAGCAGAGGAGCGGGGGGCGGCGACATTCAGTACTTC.